This record covers a single T cell receptor (beta chain). This record comes from a study of blood T cell repertoires in COVID-19. Libraries were prepared by immunoSEQ multiplex PCR; TCRdb keeps only in-frame clonotypes and omits some of them. The sample has about 480,000 clones, roughly 90% seen once. The study recruited people aged 18 to 89 years across approximately 24 US areas. Among Cohort 3 donors, those recovered had two negative PCRs, clearance, or symptom resolution. Sequencing used PBMCs or T cells enriched from blood (not recorded which). This clonotype was obtained from a woman in her forties who had recovered from COVID-19.

The CDR3 spells CASSFRGAWGNTIYF. CDR3 DNA sequence: TGTGCCAGCAGTTTCCGGGGGGCGTGGGGAAACACCATATATTTT. The chain has TRBV28 and TRBJ1-3; a weak D match, TRBD1 (6 bases). Trimming took 3 bases from V and 4 from J, leaving 13 bases between them. The germline CDR1 and CDR2 sequences are MDHEN and SYDVKM. This CDR3 comprises 15 residues.